The 10 T cell receptor beta chains given below trace back to one sample, sequenced in a study of blood T cell repertoires in COVID-19. Using immunoSEQ multiplex PCR, the repertoire was profiled, and TCRdb retains in-frame clones only, with some absent. The sample holds 150,000 to 200,000 clones; 65% to 85% are singletons and the top ten take 8% to 13%. The material sequenced was peripheral blood. These receptors were taken from a man in his 60s with active or convalescent COVID-19.

The rearrangement links TRBV5-1 to TRBJ1-6; 9 positions agree with TRBD1. The CDR3 covers 16 residues. Trimming removed 3 bases from V and 4 bases from J; junction bases left unmatched: 5. Germline V gene data show CDR1 as SGHRS and CDR2 as YFSETQ. In nucleotides, the CDR3 is TGCGCCAGCAGCTCCCGGACAGGGGAGTATAATTCACCCCTCCACTTT. It yields the protein CASSSRTGEYNSPLHF.

The chain couples TRBV2 to TRBJ2-7; 11 bases match TRBD2. After removal of 6 bases from V and 7 bases from J, the junction contained 11 bases not matched to a gene. Looked up from germline, CDR1 is SNHLY and CDR2 is FYNNEI. The CDR3 is 15 amino acids. The CDR3 sequence: CASSPLAGATVEQYF. DNA of the CDR3: TGTGCCAGCAGCCCACTAGCGGGAGCAACGGTAGAGCAGTACTTC.

This clone was found a few times. This chain joins TRBV11-1 and TRBJ1-5, with 10 bases lining up with TRBD1. The J segment lost 5 bases and the V segment lost 4 bases, leaving 2 bases of the junction unmatched. The CDR3 extends over 14 amino acids. Germline CDR1 is SGHAT and CDR2 is FQDESV (reference sequence). The CDR3 DNA reads TGTGCCAGCAGCTGGGACAGGGGTTATCAGCCCCAGCATTTT. Protein sequence: CASSWDRGYQPQHF.

The DNA for the CDR3 is TGCGCCAGTTCGGCGGGGGGTTACAATGAGCAGTTCTTC. It codes for CASSAGGYNEQFF. J is TRBJ2-1 and V is TRBV5-1, with 8 bases that match TRBD2. The V gene end was trimmed by 8 bases and the J gene end by 4 bases; junction bases not matched to a gene: 5. The CDR3 loop spans 13 amino acids. Looked up from germline, CDR1 is SGHRS and CDR2 is YFSETQ.

This clone was observed a handful of times. This chain uses TRBV3-1 (or the pseudogene TRBV3-2) with TRBJ1-3; D gene ambiguous. V lost 3 bases and J lost 6, with 12 bases in between. The CDR3 sequence is 14 residues long. Germline CDR1 LGHDT, CDR2 YNNKEL (reference sequence). As DNA, the CDR3 is TGTGCCAGCAGCCAGACCGGCGGTGTAAACACCATATATTTT. This encodes CASSQTGGVNTIYF.

The chain combines TRBV28 with TRBJ1-2, with D possibly being TRBD1 (5 bases). The V gene's germline CDR1 is MDHEN and CDR2 SYDVKM. This CDR3 is 14 amino acids long. The V gene lost 6 bases and the J gene lost 0 bases, with 11 bases spanning the gap. CDR3 amino acids: CASSAGYPNYGYTF. CDR3 bases: TGTGCCAGCAGCGCAGGGTACCCTAACTATGGCTACACCTTC.

This clone was seen only once. The chain couples TRBV13 to TRBJ2-1; 8 bases line up with TRBD2. V shed 5 bases, J shed 9 bases, and the junction held 12 bases outside the gene matches. The CDR3 runs 15 residues. Per the germline V gene, CDR1 is PRHDT and CDR2 is FYEKMQ (reference sequence). CDR3 DNA sequence: TGTGCCAGCAGCCCCGGACGAAGGACTAGCCTTGAGCAGTTCTTC. Its translation: CASSPGRRTSLEQFF.

The CDR3 here is CASSIYLSYEQYF. In DNA form, the CDR3 reads TGTGCCAGTAGTATCTACTTATCCTACGAGCAGTACTTC. J is TRBJ2-7 and V is TRBV19; D gene unclear. Trimming removed 3 bases at V and 1 base at J, with 7 bases between. Germline CDR1 LNHDA, CDR2 SQIVND (reference sequence). This CDR3 has 13 residues.

This clone showed up just a few times. The chain carries TRBV7-9 and TRBJ2-5; 7 bases agree with TRBD2. CDR1 and CDR2 from the germline V gene are SEHNR and FQNEAQ (reference sequence). This CDR3 has 14 amino acids. V lost 5 bases to trimming and J lost 2 bases; unmatched junction nucleotides: 5. The CDR3 DNA is TGTGCCAGCAGCGCCTGGGGGGGGCAAGAGACCCAGTACTTC. As protein: CASSAWGGQETQYF.

V and J are TRBV11-2 and TRBJ2-3, with 8 positions matching TRBD2. V lost 5 bases and J lost 3; bases outside the gene matches: 7. The CDR3 spans 15 residues. Germline V lookup: CDR1 SGHAT, CDR2 FQNNGV. The CDR3: CASSIRGGQTDTQYF. The CDR3 DNA reads as TGTGCCAGCAGCATACGGGGGGGCCAGACAGATACGCAGTATTTT.